The rows below give T cell receptor beta chains drawn from one sample of a study of T cells expressing NK-cell markers. TCRdb re-called the 5' RACE reads and shows each CDR3 protein once, DNA omitted. Reported are around 260,000 distinct CDR3 sequences; the ten largest clones contain about 4.2%. Sequencing used blood T cells: a sorted CD56 or NKG2C T cell subset, CD4+ or CD8+ T cells, or bulk PBMC T cells (not recorded which). The source of these receptors is a woman aged 18 to 69 in good health. CDR3s include the opening cysteine and the closing phenylalanine or tryptophan. The order of the fields is V gene, J gene, CDR3 protein.

TRBV3-1	TRBJ2-1	CASSHKESKQFF
TRBV4-2	TRBJ1-1	CASSQDLVGTEAFF
TRBV29-1	TRBJ2-3	CSVEWTSGGGQVDTQYF
TRBV19	TRBJ2-1	CASTLVGVAAYNEQFF
TRBV10-3	TRBJ1-1	CAISAPDRGGQNTEAFF
TRBV20-1	TRBJ1-6	CSARVDRINSPLHF
TRBV6-1	TRBJ1-6	CASSGTADNSPLHF
TRBV6-5	TRBJ2-5	CASSYASGGTQYF
TRBV5-1	TRBJ2-1	CASSDGTYNEQFF
TRBV7-6	TRBJ2-2	CASSLRGGPNTGELFF
TRBV25-1	TRBJ2-3	CASSTGQLTDTQYF
TRBV6-2/TRBV6-3	TRBJ1-6	CASKLGTGGSPLHF
TRBV12-3/TRBV12-4	TRBJ2-7	CASSLRQGNYEQYF
TRBV5-1	TRBJ2-1	CASSFARAPGSSYNEQFF
TRBV20-1	TRBJ1-5	CSAWDRAVNQPQHF
TRBV7-6	TRBJ2-1	CASSYRDRVSAILQNNEQFF
TRBV29-1	TRBJ1-4	CSVRTGPDEKLFF
TRBV11-2	TRBJ2-1	CASSLLTMRGQFF
TRBV25-1	TRBJ2-5	CASSEHRGRRETQYF
TRBV3-1	TRBJ2-1	CASTLLGGAAYNEQFF